The 19 T cell receptor beta chains listed next were all sequenced from one sample in a study of T cells in Graves' hyperthyroidism and ophthalmopathy. The TCR beta CDR3 regions underwent amplification using RNA transcripts as the source. The primer set for the first-round RT-PCR of the TCR CDR3 was HTBI. TCRdb processed the multiplex PCR reads anew with MiXCR; each CDR3 protein has one entry. In the table there are about 530,000 distinct CDR3 sequences, 17% of which are singletons. Sequencing input: blood. These receptors were collected from a young woman with Graves' ophthalmopathy.

This clonotype came up a few times. This chain uses TRBV4-2 with TRBJ2-7; unclear D gene. There are 15 residues in the CDR3. The V end was cut by 1 base, the J end by 3 bases, with 13 bases between. CDR1 is LGHNA and CDR2 is YNFKEQ in the germline V gene. The CDR3 here is CASSQGYSSNYEQYF. The DNA of the CDR3 is TGTGCCAGCAGCCAAGGATATAGCTCCAACTACGAGCAGTACTTC.

This clonotype was detected a few times. CDR3 coding DNA: TGTGCCAGCAGCTTAGGGGGACAGGGGATCCACGAGCAGTACTTC. The encoded protein is CASSLGGQGIHEQYF. The chain links TRBV13 to TRBJ2-7; 10 nucleotides agree with TRBD1. Losses at the gene ends were 0 bases for V and 5 bases for J; bases not matched to a gene: 4. The germline gives CDR1 PRHDT, CDR2 FYEKMQ (reference sequence). The CDR3 is 15 amino acids.

This clonotype has ten or more counts. The CDR3 sequence is CASSLDVGETQYF. DNA for the CDR3: TGTGCCAGCAGCTTAGATGTGGGGGAGACCCAGTACTTC. The chain couples TRBV7-2 to TRBJ2-5; D is unresolved. The V and J ends lost 1 base and 5 bases respectively, with 8 bases between them. This CDR3 has 13 residues. Looked up from germline, CDR1 is SGHTA and CDR2 is FQGNSA.

This clonotype was counted a few times. This chain connects TRBV6-6 to TRBJ2-1; 10 nucleotides align to TRBD2. Germline V CDR1 and CDR2: MNHNY, SVGAGI (reference sequence). The CDR3 has 16 amino acids. The junction had 11 bases not matched to a gene; V was cut back by 2 bases and J by 10 bases. In DNA form, the CDR3 reads TGTGCCAGCAGTTACGATTCATCTAGCGGGAGTATCGAGCAGTTCTTC. Amino acid sequence: CASSYDSSSGSIEQFF.

This rearrangement joins TRBV20-1 to TRBJ2-1; D remains ambiguous. Trimming left V 3 bases short and J 13 bases short, with 10 bases between. The CDR3 is 10 residues long. The germline V gene encodes CDR1 DFQATT and CDR2 SNEGSKA (reference sequence). CDR3 DNA: TGCAGTGCTAGCCCTATTATACAGTTCTTC. It encodes CSASPIIQFF.

V usage is TRBV30 and J usage is TRBJ1-1; D might be TRBD1 (6 bases). V lost 1 base and J 2 bases, leaving 8 bases between the germline ends. The CDR3 covers 13 residues. Germline V gives CDR1 GTSNPN, CDR2 SVGIG (reference sequence). The CDR3 DNA is TGTGCCTGGAGTGCAGGGGTAAACACTGAAGCTTTCTTT. This encodes CAWSAGVNTEAFF.

This clonotype was counted between two and nine times. This chain connects TRBV7-2 to TRBJ2-1, with D possibly called TRBD1 or TRBD2 (5 bases each). V lost 2 bases, J lost 9 bases, and 8 bases lay in between. This CDR3 is built from 12 residues. CDR1 SGHTA and CDR2 FQGNSA come from the germline V gene. The DNA for the CDR3 is TGTGCCAGCAGCTTAAGGGGACCTGAGCAGTTCTTC. Translating it yields CASSLRGPEQFF.

In regard to this clonotype: This may come from a read error, since a much larger clone is one base off. The chain joins TRBV6-1 to TRBJ1-1, with 11 nucleotides matching TRBD1. Germline values: CDR1 MNHNS, CDR2 SASEGT. The V gene end was trimmed by 6 bases and the J gene end by 3 bases; junction bases not matched to a gene: 6. The CDR3 extends over 15 amino acids. The CDR3 loop is CASSGQGAYDTEAFF. As DNA, the CDR3 is TGTGCCAGCAGCGGACAGGGGGCGTATGACACTGAAGCTTTCTTT.

The sample holds many counts of this clonotype. This chain's CDR3 is CASSDSGVINNEQFF. As DNA, the CDR3 is TGTGCCAGCAGCGACTCGGGCGTTATCAACAATGAGCAGTTCTTC. The V gene is TRBV7-9, the J gene TRBJ2-1; D unclear. V was clipped by 5 bases and J by 5 bases, with 16 bases between them. Germline assignment: CDR1 SEHNR and CDR2 FQNEAQ (reference sequence). The length of the CDR3 is 15 residues.

The chain couples TRBV10-3 to TRBJ1-5, with 9 positions matching TRBD1. Per germline, CDR1 ENHRY and CDR2 SYGVKD. The J segment lost 4 bases and the V segment lost 6 bases, leaving 1 base of the junction unmatched. This CDR3 is built from 13 residues. The CDR3, as DNA: TGTGCCATCAGCGGGACAGGGAATCAGCCCCAGCATTTT. It specifies CAISGTGNQPQHF.

This clonotype was seen at least ten times. The rearrangement uses TRBV9 and TRBJ1-1, with D possibly matching TRBD1 (6 bases). In germline, CDR1 is SGDLS, CDR2 YYNGEE. V was pared by 3 bases and J by 6 bases, with 12 bases between. The CDR3 runs 13 residues. CDR3 in DNA: TGTGCCAGCAGCGCGACAGGCGACGCTGAAGCTTTCTTT. Protein: CASSATGDAEAFF.

This clonotype has more than one count but fewer than ten. This chain uses TRBV19 with TRBJ1-5, with D possibly TRBD1 on 6 matching bases. Germline V CDR1 and CDR2: LNHDA, SQIVND (reference sequence). Trimming removed 4 bases at V and 9 bases at J, with 16 bases between. The CDR3 is 14 amino acids. CDR3 residues: CASSTSQGPWPQHF. In DNA, the CDR3 is TGTGCCAGTAGTACCTCACAGGGACCTTGGCCCCAGCATTTT.

This clonotype was detected ten times or more. The V call is TRBV14, the J call TRBJ2-1; 11 bases are shared with TRBD2. The CDR3 is made up of 19 amino acids. V gave up 3 bases and J gave up 2 bases; unmatched junction bases: 12. Germline CDR1 and CDR2: SGHDN and FVKESK. CDR3 nucleotides: TGTGCCAGCAGCCAGGTTACTAGCGGGGGTATTCACGCCTACAATGAGCAGTTCTTC. Its translation: CASSQVTSGGIHAYNEQFF.

This clonotype was observed many times. CDR3 DNA sequence: TGTGCCAGCAGTTCCGGGGGTAAATTCTACGAGCAGTACTTC. This translates into CASSSGGKFYEQYF. This sequence joins TRBV12-3 or TRBV12-4 and TRBJ2-7; D perhaps matches TRBD2 (6 bases). Trimming pared 4 bases from V and 3 bases from J, leaving 13 bases between. The CDR3 is 14 residues long.

This clonotype has ten or more counts. The chain is built from TRBV2 and TRBJ2-1; 8 bases align to TRBD1. J lost 14 bases, V lost 7 bases, and 7 bases had no gene match. The CDR3 sequence is 11 residues long. Germline assignment: CDR1 SNHLY and CDR2 FYNNEI. Here the CDR3 DNA reads TGTGCCAGCATCGACAGGGGCGTCGAGTTCTTC. Its protein is CASIDRGVEFF.

This clonotype was recorded a few times. The CDR3 protein is CSASEGLNYGYTF. The CDR3 nucleotides are TGCAGTGCTAGTGAAGGACTAAACTATGGCTACACCTTC. The chain employs TRBV20-1 and TRBJ1-2; D call uncertain. In germline, CDR1 is DFQATT, CDR2 SNEGSKA (reference sequence). Trimming stripped 3 bases from V and 2 bases from J, with 10 bases between. The CDR3 is 13 residues long.

This clonotype was picked up many times. The chain employs TRBV6-1 and TRBJ1-2; D is perhaps TRBD1 (5 bases). The CDR3 consists of 15 residues. Germline CDR1 reads MNHNS; CDR2 reads SASEGT. V shed 2 bases and J shed 3 bases, with 13 bases lying between them. The DNA for the CDR3 is TGTGCCAGCAGTGAACGACAGTGGGGCGACTATGGCTACACCTTC. Translated, it gives CASSERQWGDYGYTF.

This clonotype was found many times. V usage is TRBV6-1 and J usage is TRBJ1-1; no firm D call. Trimming shortened V by 9 bases and J by 4 bases, and 9 bases separated the two germline ends. This CDR3 has 11 residues. CDR1 MNHNS and CDR2 SASEGT come from the germline V gene. The DNA for the CDR3 is TGTGCCAGTAGGTGGGGCACTGAAGCTTTCTTT. It is translated as CASRWGTEAFF.

V usage is TRBV27 and J usage is TRBJ2-1; TRBD2 agrees at 16 bases. V lost 1 base to trimming and J lost 0 bases; unmatched junction nucleotides: 9. CDR3 length: 21 amino acids. Germline lookup yields CDR1 MNHEY and CDR2 SMNVEV (reference sequence). The CDR3 coding sequence is TGTGCCAGCAGTTTATTGCCGGGACTAGCGGGAGGGCTAAGCTCCTACAATGAGCAGTTCTTC. Translating gives CASSLLPGLAGGLSSYNEQFF.